Listed here is a single T cell receptor (beta chain). The V gene's germline CDR1 is ENHRY and CDR2 SYGVKD. V was trimmed by 0 bases and J by 8 bases, leaving 10 bases between them. The CDR3 totals 14 residues. The sample belongs to a study of blood T cell repertoires in COVID-19. At the level of the study: T cells, B-cell-depleted T cells, or PBMCs supplied cDNA or gDNA.

Profiling relied on immunoSEQ multiplex PCR, and the TCRdb table lists in-frame clones only, not all of them. The top ten clones hold approximately 2% of a sample with over 90,000 clones, 70% to 90% of them seen once. The clonotype comes from a man in his forties or fifties with active COVID-19. The sequencing sample was made of peripheral blood. The chain is built from TRBV10-3 and TRBJ2-2; no clear D gene. DNA of the CDR3: TGTGCCATCAGTGAGTCCCGCGGTTTAGGGGAGCTGTTTTTT. The encoded protein is CAISESRGLGELFF.